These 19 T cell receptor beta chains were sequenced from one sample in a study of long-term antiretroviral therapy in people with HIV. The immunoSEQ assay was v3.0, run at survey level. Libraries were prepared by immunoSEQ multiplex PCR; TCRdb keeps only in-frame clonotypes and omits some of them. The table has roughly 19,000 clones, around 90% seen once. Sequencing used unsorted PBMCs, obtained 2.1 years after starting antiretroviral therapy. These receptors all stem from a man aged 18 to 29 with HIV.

This CDR3 is CASSENYGYTF. The CDR3 nucleotides read TGTGCCAGCAGCGAAAACTATGGCTACACCTTC. J is TRBJ1-2 and V is TRBV7-2; the D is unclear. The CDR3 runs 11 residues. Germline V gene lookup returns CDR1 SGHTA and CDR2 FQGNSA. V gave up 5 bases and J gave up 2 bases, with 3 bases separating them.

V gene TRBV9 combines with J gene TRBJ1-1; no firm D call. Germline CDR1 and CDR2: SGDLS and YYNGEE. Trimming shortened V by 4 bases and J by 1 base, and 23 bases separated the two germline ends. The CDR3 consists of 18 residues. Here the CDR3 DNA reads TGTGCCAGCAGCCCCCAACCGGTTAGAGGCAGACAGAACACTGAAGCTTTCTTT. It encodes CASSPQPVRGRQNTEAFF.

CDR3 coding DNA: TGTGCCAGCTCACTCAAGGGACTAGGCATCCAAGAGACCCAGTACTTC. Translated: CASSLKGLGIQETQYF. This chain joins TRBV18 and TRBJ2-5; TRBD2 agrees at 8 bases. The CDR3 has 16 residues. V gave up 4 bases and J gave up 1 base; unmatched junction bases: 8. Per germline, CDR1 KGHSH and CDR2 LQKENI.

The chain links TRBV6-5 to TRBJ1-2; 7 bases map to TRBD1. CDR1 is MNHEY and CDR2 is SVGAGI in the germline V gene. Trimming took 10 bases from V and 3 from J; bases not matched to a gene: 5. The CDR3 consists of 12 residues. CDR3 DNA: TGTGCCATTCGCGGGACAGACTATGGCTACACCTTC. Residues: CAIRGTDYGYTF.

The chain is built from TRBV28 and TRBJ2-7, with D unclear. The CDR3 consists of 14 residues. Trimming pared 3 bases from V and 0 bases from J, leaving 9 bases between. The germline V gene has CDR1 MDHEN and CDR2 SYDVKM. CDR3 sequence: CASSLRPSSYEQYF. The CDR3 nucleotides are TGTGCCAGCAGTTTGCGCCCGAGCTCCTACGAGCAGTACTTC.

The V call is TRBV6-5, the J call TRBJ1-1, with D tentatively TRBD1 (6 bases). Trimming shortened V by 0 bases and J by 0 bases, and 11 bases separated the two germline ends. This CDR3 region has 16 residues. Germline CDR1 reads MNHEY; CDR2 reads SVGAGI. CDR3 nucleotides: TGTGCCAGCAGTTACTCCGGGGGGGCGGTGAACACTGAAGCTTTCTTT. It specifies CASSYSGGAVNTEAFF.

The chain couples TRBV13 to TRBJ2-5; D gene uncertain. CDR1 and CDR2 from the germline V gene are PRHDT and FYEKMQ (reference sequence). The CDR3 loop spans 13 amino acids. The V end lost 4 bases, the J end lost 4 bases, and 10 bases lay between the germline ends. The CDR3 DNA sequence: TGTGCCAGCAGCTCCGGACCTGGAGAGACCCAGTACTTC. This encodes CASSSGPGETQYF.

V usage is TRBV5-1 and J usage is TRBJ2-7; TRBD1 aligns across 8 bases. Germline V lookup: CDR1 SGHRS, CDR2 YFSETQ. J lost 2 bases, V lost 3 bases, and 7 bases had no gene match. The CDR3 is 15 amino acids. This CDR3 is CASSSTPQGAYEQYF. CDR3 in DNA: TGCGCCAGCAGCTCCACCCCACAGGGGGCCTACGAGCAGTACTTC.

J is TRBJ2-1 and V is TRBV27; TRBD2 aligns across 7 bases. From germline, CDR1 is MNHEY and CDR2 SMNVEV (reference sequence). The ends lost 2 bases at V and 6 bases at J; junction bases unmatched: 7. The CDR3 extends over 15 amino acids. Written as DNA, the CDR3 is TGTGCCAGCAGTTTAGTAGCGGGCAACCTCAATGAGCAGTTCTTC. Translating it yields CASSLVAGNLNEQFF.

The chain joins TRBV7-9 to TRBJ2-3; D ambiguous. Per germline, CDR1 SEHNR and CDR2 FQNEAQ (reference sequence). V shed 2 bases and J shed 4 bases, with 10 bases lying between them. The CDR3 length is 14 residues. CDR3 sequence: CASSLTHTSDTQYF. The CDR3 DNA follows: TGTGCCAGCAGCTTAACGCACACGTCAGATACGCAGTATTTT.

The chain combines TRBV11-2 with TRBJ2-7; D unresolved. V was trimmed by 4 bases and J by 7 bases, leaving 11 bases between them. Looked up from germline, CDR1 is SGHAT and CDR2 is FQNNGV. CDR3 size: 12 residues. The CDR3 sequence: CASSSSGREQYF. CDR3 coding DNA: TGTGCCAGCAGCTCGTCCGGCCGGGAGCAGTACTTC.

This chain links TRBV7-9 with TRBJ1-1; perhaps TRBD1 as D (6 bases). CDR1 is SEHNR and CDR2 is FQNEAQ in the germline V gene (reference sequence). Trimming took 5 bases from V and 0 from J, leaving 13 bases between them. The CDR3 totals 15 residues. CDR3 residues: CASSRTAFMNTEAFF. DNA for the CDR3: TGTGCCAGCAGCCGGACAGCGTTCATGAACACTGAAGCTTTCTTT.

Written as DNA, the CDR3 is TGTGCCACCAGCGAATCTTCAGGGTGGAATAGGTACGAGCAGTACTTC. As protein: CATSESSGWNRYEQYF. V gene TRBV15 combines with J gene TRBJ2-7; D perhaps matches TRBD1 (5 bases). The CDR3 contains 16 residues. CDR1 is LNHNV, CDR2 YYDKDF, per germline (reference sequence). The germline V and J ends were trimmed by 5 bases and 4 bases, with 21 bases remaining between them.

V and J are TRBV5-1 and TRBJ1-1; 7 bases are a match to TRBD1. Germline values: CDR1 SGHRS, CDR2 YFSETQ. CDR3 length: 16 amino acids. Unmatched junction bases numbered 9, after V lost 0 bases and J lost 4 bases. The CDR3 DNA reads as TGCGCCAGCAGCTTGGGACAGGGAGGTTTTCGCACTGAAGCTTTCTTT. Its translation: CASSLGQGGFRTEAFF.

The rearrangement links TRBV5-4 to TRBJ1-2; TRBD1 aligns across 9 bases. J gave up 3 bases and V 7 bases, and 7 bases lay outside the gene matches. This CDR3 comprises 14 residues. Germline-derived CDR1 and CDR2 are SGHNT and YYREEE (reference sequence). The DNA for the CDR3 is TGTGCCAGCCAATACAGGGGGCGCGACTATGGCTACACCTTC. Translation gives CASQYRGRDYGYTF.

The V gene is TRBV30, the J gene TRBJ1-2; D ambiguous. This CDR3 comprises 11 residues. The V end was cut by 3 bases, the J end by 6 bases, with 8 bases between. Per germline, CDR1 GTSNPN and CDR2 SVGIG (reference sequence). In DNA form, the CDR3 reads TGTGCCTGGAGCCGGGGAAATGGCTACACCTTC. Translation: CAWSRGNGYTF.

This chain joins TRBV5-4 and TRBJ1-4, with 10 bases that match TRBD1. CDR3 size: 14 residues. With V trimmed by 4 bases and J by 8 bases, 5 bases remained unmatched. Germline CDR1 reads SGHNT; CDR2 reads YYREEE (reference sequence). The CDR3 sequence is CASSLGQGLEKLFF. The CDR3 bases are TGTGCCAGCAGCCTGGGACAGGGGCTCGAAAAACTGTTTTTT.

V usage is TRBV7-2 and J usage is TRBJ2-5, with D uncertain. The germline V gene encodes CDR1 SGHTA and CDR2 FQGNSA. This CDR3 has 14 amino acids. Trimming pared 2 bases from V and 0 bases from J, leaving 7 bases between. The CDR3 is CASSLMADQETQYF. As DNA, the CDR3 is TGTGCCAGCAGCTTAATGGCAGACCAAGAGACCCAGTACTTC.

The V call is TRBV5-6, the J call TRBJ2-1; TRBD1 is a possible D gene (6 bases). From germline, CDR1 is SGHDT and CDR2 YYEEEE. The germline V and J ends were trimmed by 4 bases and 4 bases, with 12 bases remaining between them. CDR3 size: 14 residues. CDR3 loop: CASSPQGHYNEQFF. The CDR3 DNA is TGTGCCAGCAGCCCACAGGGCCATTACAATGAGCAGTTCTTC.